The present entry profiles one T cell receptor beta chain with its context. This sample was taken from a study of T cell changes during pregnancy in multiple sclerosis. The CDR3 sequence is 15 residues long. CDR1 is SGHVS and CDR2 is FQNEAQ in the germline V gene. V dropped 5 bases and J dropped 3 bases, with 14 bases sitting between them. The protocol was immunoSEQ multiplex PCR, while the TCRdb copy is restricted to in-frame clones and leaves out a portion. The data contain some 93,000 clones, almost 95% of them singletons. This TCR was recovered from a female donor with multiple sclerosis, enrolled in a pregnancy study. The chain combines TRBV7-8 with TRBJ1-3; D unclear. The sample in question was peripheral blood, obtained after pregnancy. The CDR3 nucleotides read TGTGCCAGCAGCCCATATAAGGCGGGTGGAAACACCATATATTTT. Encoded protein: CASSPYKAGGNTIYF.